This T cell receptor (beta chain) was sequenced in a study of shared clonotypes between healthy human individuals. Replicate PCRs run on sorted subsets employed 150 to 250 ng DNA, roughly 30,000 T cell genomes. The protocol was immunoSEQ multiplex PCR, while the TCRdb copy is restricted to in-frame clones and leaves out a portion. The data hold 2,100,000 or so clones, with approximately 95% observed a single time. Sequencing was performed on naive CD4+ T cells sorted from blood. Sample subset: CD45RA+ positively selected. This receptor was taken from a man younger than 30 in good health.

In nucleotides, the CDR3 is TGCGCCAGCAGCCAAGGACCGTTAATGAACACTGAAGCTTTCTTT. Protein: CASSQGPLMNTEAFF. The chain links TRBV4-1 to TRBJ1-1; no firm D call. The CDR3 contains 15 residues. Trimming pared 1 base from V and 0 bases from J, leaving 9 bases between. Germline CDR1 and CDR2: MGHRA and YSYEKL.